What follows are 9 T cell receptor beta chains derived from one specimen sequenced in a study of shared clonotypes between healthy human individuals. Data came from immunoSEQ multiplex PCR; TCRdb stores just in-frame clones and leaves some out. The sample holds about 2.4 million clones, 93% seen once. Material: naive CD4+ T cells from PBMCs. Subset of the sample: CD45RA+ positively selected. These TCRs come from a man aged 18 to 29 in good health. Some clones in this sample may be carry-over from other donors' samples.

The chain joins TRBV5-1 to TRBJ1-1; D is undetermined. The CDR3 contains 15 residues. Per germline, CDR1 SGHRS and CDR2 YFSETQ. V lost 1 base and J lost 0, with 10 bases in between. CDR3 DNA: TGCGCCAGCAGCTTGTCGGTCAGGATGAACACTGAAGCTTTCTTT. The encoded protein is CASSLSVRMNTEAFF.

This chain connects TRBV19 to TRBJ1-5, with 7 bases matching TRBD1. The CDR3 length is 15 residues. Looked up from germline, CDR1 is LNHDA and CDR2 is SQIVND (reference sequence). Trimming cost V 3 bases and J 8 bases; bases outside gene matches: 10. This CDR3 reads CASSMNRDRNKPQHF. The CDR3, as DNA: TGTGCCAGTAGTATGAACCGGGACAGAAATAAGCCCCAGCATTTT.

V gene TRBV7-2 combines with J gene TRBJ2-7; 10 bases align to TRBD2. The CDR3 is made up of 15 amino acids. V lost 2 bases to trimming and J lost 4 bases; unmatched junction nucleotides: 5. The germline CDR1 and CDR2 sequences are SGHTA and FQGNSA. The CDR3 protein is CASSLSSGSMYEQYF. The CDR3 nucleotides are TGTGCCAGCAGCTTATCTAGCGGGAGTATGTACGAGCAGTACTTC.

The CDR3: CASSVGPPPSTDTQYF. CDR3 in DNA: TGTGCCAGCAGCGTAGGACCTCCTCCCAGCACAGATACGCAGTATTTT. The V gene is TRBV9, the J gene TRBJ2-3; D gene uncertain. V was clipped by 0 bases and J by 0 bases, with 11 bases between them. The CDR3 contains 16 residues. Germline CDR1 and CDR2: SGDLS and YYNGEE.

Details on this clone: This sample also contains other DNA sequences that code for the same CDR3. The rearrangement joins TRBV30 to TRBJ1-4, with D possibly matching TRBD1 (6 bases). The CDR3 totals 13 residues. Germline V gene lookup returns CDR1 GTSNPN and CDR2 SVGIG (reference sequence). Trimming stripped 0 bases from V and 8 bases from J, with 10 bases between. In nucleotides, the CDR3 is TGTGCCTGGAGTGTACAGGGTGGGGAAAAACTGTTTTTT. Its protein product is CAWSVQGGEKLFF.

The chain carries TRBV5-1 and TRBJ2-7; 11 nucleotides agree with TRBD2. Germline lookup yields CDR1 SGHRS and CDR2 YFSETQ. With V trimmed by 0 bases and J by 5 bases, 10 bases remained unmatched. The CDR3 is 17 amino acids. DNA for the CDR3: TGCGCCAGCAGCTTGGGTCCTAGCGGGAGGAGCCCAAACGAGCAGTACTTC. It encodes CASSLGPSGRSPNEQYF.

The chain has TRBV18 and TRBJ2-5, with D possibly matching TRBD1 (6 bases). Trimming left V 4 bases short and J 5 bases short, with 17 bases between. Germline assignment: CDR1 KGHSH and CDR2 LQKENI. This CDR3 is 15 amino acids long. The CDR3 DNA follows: TGTGCCAGCTCACTACGGAAGGCCCAGGGGGAGACCCAGTACTTC. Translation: CASSLRKAQGETQYF.

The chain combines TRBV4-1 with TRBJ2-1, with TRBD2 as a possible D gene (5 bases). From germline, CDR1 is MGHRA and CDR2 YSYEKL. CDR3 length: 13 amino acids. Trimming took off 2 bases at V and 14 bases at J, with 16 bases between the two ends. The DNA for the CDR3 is TGCGCCAGCAGCCAAACTAGGACCACTACGAAGTTCTTC. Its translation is CASSQTRTTTKFF.

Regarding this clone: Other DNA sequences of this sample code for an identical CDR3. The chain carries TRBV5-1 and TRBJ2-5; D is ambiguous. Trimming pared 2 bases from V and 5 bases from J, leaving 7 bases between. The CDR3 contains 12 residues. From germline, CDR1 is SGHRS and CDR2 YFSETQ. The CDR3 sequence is CASSFGGETQYF. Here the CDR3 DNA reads TGCGCCAGCAGCTTTGGTGGCGAGACCCAGTACTTC.